A selection of T cell receptor beta chains follows, all from one sample in a study of beta chain features in type 1 diabetes. Produced via immunoSEQ multiplex PCR; TCRdb's table is partial and in-frame only. Among over 150,000 clones listed, 10% were seen once. The sequenced material came from central memory CD4+ T cells from blood. These receptors came from a man younger than 40 with type 1 diabetes. CDR3s leave out the opening cysteine and the closing phenylalanine or tryptophan. Fields, in order: V gene, J gene, D gene, CDR3 protein. A D gene is named only where the DNA matches it firmly.

v_call: TRBV28
j_call: TRBJ1-2
d_call: TRBD1
cdr3_aa: ASSLVQGYGYT

v_call: TRBV5-1
j_call: TRBJ2-5
d_call: TRBD2
cdr3_aa: ASSLEGLAGDGGETQY

v_call: TRBV29-1
j_call: TRBJ2-7
d_call: -
cdr3_aa: SVAPSAYEQY

v_call: TRBV7-9
j_call: TRBJ1-1
d_call: TRBD1
cdr3_aa: ASRGAGQGAFGKAF

v_call: TRBV5-6
j_call: TRBJ1-5
d_call: -
cdr3_aa: ASSRGMAAISNQPQH

v_call: TRBV9
j_call: TRBJ2-5
d_call: -
cdr3_aa: ASSVEQGRSETQY

v_call: TRBV7-9
j_call: TRBJ1-1
d_call: -
cdr3_aa: ASSFQTGSSTEAF

v_call: TRBV7-2
j_call: TRBJ2-3
d_call: TRBD1
cdr3_aa: ASSPDRGGDTQY

v_call: TRBV28
j_call: TRBJ1-4
d_call: TRBD1
cdr3_aa: ASRYRGGVTNEKLF

v_call: TRBV27
j_call: TRBJ2-3
d_call: -
cdr3_aa: ASMGGGSTDTQY

v_call: TRBV28
j_call: TRBJ2-1
d_call: TRBD2
cdr3_aa: ASSFRGLAGVWEQF

v_call: TRBV5-4
j_call: TRBJ2-1
d_call: TRBD1
cdr3_aa: ASSRGQGYEQF

v_call: TRBV4-1
j_call: TRBJ2-5
d_call: TRBD2
cdr3_aa: ASSQGGLAESETQY

v_call: TRBV7-2
j_call: TRBJ2-1
d_call: -
cdr3_aa: ASSFNSPYNEQF

v_call: TRBV7-3
j_call: TRBJ2-6
d_call: -
cdr3_aa: ASSINRDSSSGANVLT

v_call: TRBV28
j_call: TRBJ2-7
d_call: TRBD2
cdr3_aa: ASITSGSYEQY

v_call: TRBV2
j_call: TRBJ2-5
d_call: -
cdr3_aa: ATSMVETQY

v_call: TRBV28
j_call: TRBJ2-1
d_call: -
cdr3_aa: ASSAAGPLYNEQF

v_call: TRBV6-6
j_call: TRBJ2-7
d_call: -
cdr3_aa: ASSYRGYEQY

v_call: TRBV5-1
j_call: TRBJ1-4
d_call: -
cdr3_aa: ASSLTFSTNEKLF

v_call: TRBV2
j_call: TRBJ1-2
d_call: -
cdr3_aa: ASTLSGGGYT

v_call: TRBV10-3
j_call: TRBJ1-2
d_call: -
cdr3_aa: AISEQAGGTYGYT

v_call: TRBV19
j_call: TRBJ2-5
d_call: TRBD1
cdr3_aa: ASSIGTGGQETQY

v_call: TRBV5-1
j_call: TRBJ2-2
d_call: TRBD2
cdr3_aa: ASSSGTSGYTGELF

v_call: TRBV7-9
j_call: TRBJ2-7
d_call: -
cdr3_aa: ASSPPRGGVHEQY

v_call: TRBV18
j_call: TRBJ1-2
d_call: -
cdr3_aa: ASSLLPGFGDGYT

v_call: TRBV6-5
j_call: TRBJ2-5
d_call: TRBD2
cdr3_aa: ASSRTSRETQY

v_call: TRBV9
j_call: TRBJ1-1
d_call: TRBD1
cdr3_aa: ASSALPGGTEAF

v_call: TRBV2
j_call: TRBJ1-1
d_call: TRBD1
cdr3_aa: ASDQGARTEAF

v_call: TRBV7-9
j_call: TRBJ2-3
d_call: TRBD1
cdr3_aa: ASSSRQGGTDTQY

v_call: TRBV19
j_call: TRBJ1-1
d_call: -
cdr3_aa: ASSTGPNTEAF

v_call: TRBV7-2
j_call: TRBJ1-2
d_call: -
cdr3_aa: ASRSRQALNYGYT

v_call: TRBV28
j_call: TRBJ2-1
d_call: -
cdr3_aa: ASSLPMFEQF

v_call: TRBV7-9
j_call: TRBJ1-2
d_call: TRBD1
cdr3_aa: ASRLGQGAYGYT

v_call: TRBV7-9
j_call: TRBJ2-3
d_call: -
cdr3_aa: ASSHGLAFDTQY

v_call: TRBV28
j_call: TRBJ2-7
d_call: TRBD2
cdr3_aa: ASSATRLAEGTYEQY

v_call: TRBV4-2
j_call: TRBJ2-6
d_call: -
cdr3_aa: ASTPRGSGRASGANVLT

v_call: TRBV7-9
j_call: TRBJ2-6
d_call: -
cdr3_aa: ASSQERRESGSGANVLT

v_call: TRBV5-4
j_call: TRBJ2-1
d_call: TRBD2
cdr3_aa: ASSHRGGQGPYNEQF

v_call: TRBV5-1
j_call: TRBJ2-1
d_call: -
cdr3_aa: ASSLVGGTEQF